The rows below give T cell receptor beta chains drawn from one sample of a study of CD8 T cells in ankylosing spondylitis. From the 5' RACE reads, TCRdb called clonotypes with MiXCR, one entry per CDR3 protein. The sample shows roughly 350,000 distinct CDR3 sequences, approximately 8.2% of them seen only once. The sample consisted of blood, either unsorted or a sorted T cell fraction (not recorded which). These receptors were collected from a male donor with ankylosing spondylitis. Both conserved end residues are part of each CDR3. D genes are given only for firm matches. The size of a clone is reported for some rows only, either as once, few or many, or as a class for expanded clones.

V,size,D,J,CDR3,DNA
TRBV29-1,-,TRBD1,TRBJ1-4,CSVRRDRNEKLFF,TGCAGCGTCCGCCGGGACAGGAATGAAAAACTGTTTTTT
TRBV9,few,-,TRBJ2-7,CASSVLGTGPYEQYF,TGTGCCAGCAGCGTCCTCGGGACGGGACCCTACGAGCAGTACTTC
TRBV20-1,-,-,TRBJ1-4,CSALVGLTVNEKLFF,TGCAGTGCTCTTGTGGGGCTAACCGTTAATGAAAAACTGTTTTTT
TRBV7-2,-,TRBD2,TRBJ2-3,CASSTGTRPDTQYF,TGTGCCAGCAGCACCGGGACTAGACCAGATACGCAGTATTTT
TRBV29-1,-,-,TRBJ2-7,CSVGTGNPYERYF,-
TRBV12-3/TRBV12-4,-,TRBD1,TRBJ2-1,CASSSLPGQGENEQFF,TGTGCCAGCAGTTCCCTACCGGGACAGGGGGAAAATGAGCAGTTCTTC
TRBV27,few,-,TRBJ2-1,CASSLELAPGNNEQFF,TGTGCCAGCAGTCTGGAACTAGCACCGGGTAACAATGAGCAGTTCTTC
TRBV7-9,few,-,TRBJ1-4,CASSLGREWEKLFF,TGTGCCAGCAGCTTAGGACGGGAGTGGGAAAAACTGTTTTTT
TRBV20-1,-,TRBD2,TRBJ2-4,CSARLAASAKNIQYF,TGCAGTGCCAGACTAGCGGCCTCAGCCAAAAACATTCAGTACTTC
TRBV7-8,few,-,TRBJ2-7,CASSRGTGGYEQYF,TGTGCCAGCAGCCGAGGGACCGGGGGCTACGAGCAGTACTTC
TRBV5-1,many,-,TRBJ1-5,CASSLAGDESQPQHF,TGCGCCAGCAGCTTGGCAGGGGATGAATCACAGCCCCAGCATTTT
TRBV5-6,-,-,TRBJ2-3,CASSPLLRDTQYF,TGTGCCAGCAGCCCCCTGCTGAGAGATACGCAGTATTTT
TRBV28,few,-,TRBJ2-3,CASSLGQGVVDTQYF,TGTGCCAGCAGTTTAGGTCAGGGAGTTGTAGATACGCAGTATTTT
TRBV6-5,-,-,TRBJ2-7,CASSYSPRDTSYEQYF,TGTGCCAGCAGTTACTCCCCCCGGGACACCTCCTACGAGCAGTACTTC
TRBV12-5,-,-,TRBJ1-1,CASKTWSQAFF,TGTGCTAGTAAAACTTGGTCGCAAGCTTTCTTT
TRBV29-1,-,TRBD1,TRBJ2-5,CSVERRGQSQETQYF,TGCAGCGTTGAACGTAGGGGGCAGAGTCAAGAGACCCAGTACTTC
TRBV27,-,-,TRBJ1-3,CASSLGGPGNTIYF,TGTGCCAGCAGTTTGGGGGGGCCCGGAAACACCATATATTTT
TRBV19,-,-,TRBJ1-5,CASSMLFENQPQHF,TGTGCCAGTAGTATGCTGTTTGAGAATCAGCCCCAGCATTTT
TRBV5-1,-,-,TRBJ2-1,CASSLGGVSHEQFF,TGCGCCAGCAGCTTGGGGGGTGTCAGCCATGAGCAGTTCTTC
TRBV28,many,TRBD2,TRBJ2-7,CASSFPGTSGGVRYEQYF,TGTGCCAGCAGTTTCCCCGGGACTAGCGGGGGAGTGCGGTACGAGCAGTACTTC
TRBV4-2,many,-,TRBJ2-3,CASSQAVGSGTDTQYF,TGTGCCAGCAGCCAAGCGGTTGGTAGCGGCACAGATACGCAGTATTTT
TRBV6-5,few,TRBD1,TRBJ1-2,CASSSQGAGYGYTF,TGTGCCAGCAGTTCTCAGGGGGCTGGCTATGGCTACACCTTC
TRBV7-3,many,TRBD2,TRBJ2-1,CASSPLAGASEQFF,TGTGCCAGCAGCCCCTTAGCGGGAGCTAGCGAGCAGTTCTTC
TRBV20-1,few,-,TRBJ1-6,CSASSGVTSPLHF,TGCAGTGCTAGTTCAGGGGTAACGTCACCCCTCCACTTT
TRBV29-1,-,-,TRBJ2-7,CSVEGGYYEQYF,TGCAGCGTTGAAGGGGGGTACTACGAGCAGTACTTC
TRBV10-3,few,-,TRBJ2-6,CAISESIGSSGANVLTF,TGTGCCATCAGTGAGTCGATTGGAAGCTCTGGGGCCAACGTCCTGACTTTC
TRBV15,many,TRBD1,TRBJ1-2,CATSSRDRGLYGYTF,TGTGCCACCAGCTCCCGGGACAGGGGACTTTATGGCTACACCTTC
TRBV10-3,-,-,TRBJ2-2,CAIMADTGELFF,TGTGCCATCATGGCAGACACCGGGGAGCTGTTTTTT
TRBV4-3,few,-,TRBJ2-2,CASSQERTHTGELFF,TGCGCCAGCAGCCAGGAGCGGACCCACACCGGGGAGCTGTTTTTT
TRBV10-3,-,-,TRBJ2-5,CAISDPGNPQETQYF,TGTGCCATCAGTGATCCCGGGAACCCTCAAGAGACCCAGTACTTC
TRBV11-3,few,TRBD2,TRBJ2-5,CASSLDRTSGRTQYF,TGTGCCAGCAGCTTAGATCGGACTAGCGGGAGGACCCAGTACTTC
TRBV12-3/TRBV12-4,-,-,TRBJ2-7,CASSLAASRPEQYF,TGTGCCAGCAGTTTAGCCGCTTCCCGGCCTGAGCAGTACTTC
TRBV29-1,few,-,TRBJ1-1,CSSTLGVRGNTEAFF,TGCAGCTCGACCCTTGGGGTAAGAGGGAACACTGAAGCTTTCTTT
TRBV5-1,many,-,TRBJ2-2,CASSLTDPNTGELFF,TGCGCCAGCAGCTTGACAGATCCCAACACCGGGGAGCTGTTTTTT
TRBV12-3/TRBV12-4,few,-,TRBJ2-1,CASRTGTQYNEQFF,TGTGCCAGCAGAACCGGGACACAATACAATGAGCAGTTCTTC